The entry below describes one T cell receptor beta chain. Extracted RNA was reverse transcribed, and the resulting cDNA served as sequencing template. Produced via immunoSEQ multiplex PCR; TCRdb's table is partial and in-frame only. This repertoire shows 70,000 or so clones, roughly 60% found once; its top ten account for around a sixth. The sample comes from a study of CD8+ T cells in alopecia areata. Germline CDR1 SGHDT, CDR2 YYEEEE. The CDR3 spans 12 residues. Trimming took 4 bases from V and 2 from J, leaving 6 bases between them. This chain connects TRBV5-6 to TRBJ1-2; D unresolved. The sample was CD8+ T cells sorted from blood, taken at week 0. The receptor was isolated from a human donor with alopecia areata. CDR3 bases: TGTGCCAGCAGCGATTTCAACTATGGCTACACCTTC. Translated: CASSDFNYGYTF. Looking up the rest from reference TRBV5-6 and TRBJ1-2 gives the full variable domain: DAGVTQSPTHLIKTRGQQVTLRCSPKSGHDTVSWYQQALGQGPQFIFQYYEEEERQRGNFPDRFSGHQFPNYSSELNVNALLLGDSALYLCASSDFNYGYTFGSGTRLTVV.